Listed here are 30 T cell receptor beta chains from one sample, sequenced in a study of neoadjuvant nivolumab and ipilimumab in lung cancer. The assay was immunoSEQ multiplex PCR, and TCRdb's table has in-frame clones only and misses some. The table shows 15,000 to 20,000 clones, with almost 80% occurring only once. Source: tumor tissue, taken after neoadjuvant nivolumab, alone or with ipilimumab, at or shortly before surgery. Source of these receptors: an adult with non-small cell lung cancer.

Here the CDR3 DNA reads TGTGCCAGCAGTAATCGGGACAGGGTAAAATGGGGCTACACCTTC. It specifies CASSNRDRVKWGYTF. The V call is TRBV6-5, the J call TRBJ1-2; 9 positions match TRBD1. CDR1 and CDR2 from the germline V gene are MNHEY and SVGAGI. The CDR3 covers 15 residues. Germline trimming cut 5 bases from V and 8 bases from J; bases unmatched to any gene: 12.

The genes are TRBV25-1 and TRBJ1-5; D ambiguous. Trimming shortened V by 4 bases and J by 6 bases, and 4 bases separated the two germline ends. Germline CDR1 reads MGHDK; CDR2 reads SYGVNS. CDR3 length: 11 amino acids. CDR3 in amino acids: CASSGTQPQHF. Written as DNA, the CDR3 is TGTGCCAGCAGTGGTACTCAGCCCCAGCATTTT.

This chain joins TRBV23-1 and TRBJ2-2; D gene unclear. TRBV23-1 is filed as an ORF, its function uncertain. V was shortened by 6 bases and J by 6 bases, with 14 bases between the two germline ends. This CDR3 contains 14 residues. CDR3: CASSPFRQAGELFF. The CDR3 bases are TGCGCCAGCAGCCCGTTTAGGCAGGCCGGGGAGCTGTTTTTT.

This chain connects TRBV7-2 to TRBJ1-5; 9 positions agree with TRBD1. This CDR3 comprises 16 residues. The V and J ends lost 3 bases and 0 bases, in that order; junction bases with no gene match: 3. The germline V gene encodes CDR1 SGHTA and CDR2 FQGNSA. The CDR3, as DNA: TGTGCCAGCAGCTTGGGACAGGGTTATAGCAATCAGCCCCAGCATTTT. It yields the protein CASSLGQGYSNQPQHF.

This clone has a single count. The J gene is TRBJ1-2, the V gene TRBV27, with D possibly TRBD1 on 5 matching bases. The V end was cut by 5 bases, the J end by 8 bases, with 15 bases between. Per germline, CDR1 MNHEY and CDR2 SMNVEV (reference sequence). The CDR3 has 13 residues. The CDR3 region is CASSNRDAGGYTF. The CDR3 coding sequence is TGTGCCAGCAGTAACCGGGACGCAGGAGGCTACACCTTC.

The V and J genes are TRBV29-1 and TRBJ1-2; 8 nucleotides align to TRBD1. V gave up 5 bases and J gave up 7 bases; unmatched junction bases: 9. The CDR3 covers 13 residues. The germline V gene encodes CDR1 SQVTM and CDR2 ANQGSEA. The CDR3 sequence: CSVSGQGTSGYTF. As DNA, the CDR3 is TGCAGCGTTTCAGGACAGGGTACCTCTGGCTACACCTTC.

This clone was picked up one time. This chain connects TRBV30 to TRBJ1-6; TRBD1 agrees at 7 bases. CDR1 is GTSNPN and CDR2 is SVGIG in the germline V gene (reference sequence). J lost 8 bases, V lost 2 bases, and 12 bases had no gene match. This CDR3 is built from 16 residues. CDR3 in amino acids: CAWSPLQGDGDSPLHF. The CDR3, as DNA: TGTGCCTGGAGTCCGCTGCAGGGGGATGGGGATTCACCCCTCCACTTT.

This chain uses TRBV28 with TRBJ1-2; possible D gene TRBD1, 6 bases. The germline V and J ends were trimmed by 7 bases and 7 bases, with 22 bases remaining between them. The CDR3 contains 15 residues. Germline CDR1 and CDR2: MDHEN and SYDVKM. This CDR3 is CASKEQGSVPIGYTF. DNA of the CDR3: TGTGCCAGCAAAGAGCAGGGGAGTGTTCCGATTGGCTACACCTTC.

This clone was counted once. The chain has TRBV29-1 and TRBJ2-1; 7 nucleotides agree with TRBD2. This CDR3 is 12 amino acids long. The junction had 1 base not matched to a gene; V was cut back by 5 bases and J by 3 bases. CDR1 SQVTM and CDR2 ANQGSEA come from the germline V gene. This CDR3 reads CSVSGGYNEQFF. The CDR3 bases are TGCAGCGTTTCGGGGGGCTACAATGAGCAGTTCTTC.

This sequence joins TRBV30 and TRBJ1-6; the D gene is possibly TRBD1 (5 bases). Germline CDR1 and CDR2: GTSNPN and SVGIG (reference sequence). V gave up 5 bases and J gave up 14 bases, with 22 bases separating them. The CDR3 is 14 residues long. Written as DNA, the CDR3 is TGTGCCTGGGCAACCGGGACCCGGGGGAGAACCCTCCACTTT. Translated, it gives CAWATGTRGRTLHF.

The chain joins TRBV5-5 to TRBJ1-5; no clear D gene. From germline, CDR1 is SGHKS and CDR2 YYEKEE (reference sequence). The V end was cut by 1 base, the J end by 1 base, with 3 bases between. The CDR3 runs 13 residues. CDR3 DNA sequence: TGTGCCAGCAGCTTGAAAAGCAATCAGCCCCAGCATTTT. Its translation is CASSLKSNQPQHF.

The CDR3 DNA reads TGTGCCAGCAGTGCCGGGGGGCGCCGGATTGATTTCTACGAGCAGTACTTC. Translation: CASSAGGRRIDFYEQYF. V usage is TRBV5-4 and J usage is TRBJ2-7, with TRBD2 as a possible D gene (7 bases). This CDR3 is 17 amino acids long. The V end was cut by 5 bases, the J end by 3 bases, with 24 bases between. The germline V gene has CDR1 SGHNT and CDR2 YYREEE (reference sequence).

This clone turned up a few times. The chain couples TRBV30 to TRBJ1-2; D unresolved. The CDR3 has 12 residues. The V end lost 2 bases, the J end lost 8 bases, and 12 bases lay between the germline ends. From germline, CDR1 is GTSNPN and CDR2 SVGIG (reference sequence). The CDR3 here is CAWSIGSGGYTF. The CDR3 region has the DNA TGTGCCTGGAGTATAGGGTCGGGAGGCTACACCTTC.

The chain couples TRBV9 to TRBJ1-2; TRBD1 matches at 7 bases. The J segment lost 7 bases and the V segment lost 3 bases, leaving 9 bases of the junction unmatched. This CDR3 is 14 amino acids long. The V gene's germline CDR1 is SGDLS and CDR2 YYNGEE. Here the CDR3 reads CASSALSGGGGYTF. DNA of the CDR3: TGTGCCAGCAGCGCCCTCTCAGGGGGGGGTGGCTACACCTTC.

The chain links TRBV6-5 to TRBJ2-2; D is unresolved. Germline CDR1 MNHEY, CDR2 SVGAGI. The CDR3 consists of 13 residues. Trimming removed 5 bases from V and 10 bases from J, with 14 bases in between. The CDR3 is CASSQKFHEELFF. The CDR3 DNA follows: TGTGCCAGCAGTCAAAAATTTCACGAGGAGCTGTTTTTT.

This clone has a handful of counts. The CDR3 nucleotides read TGTGCCAGCAGAGGGGACAGCCTGAACACTGAAGCTTTCTTT. Its translation: CASRGDSLNTEAFF. This chain uses TRBV2 with TRBJ1-1, with 7 bases aligning to TRBD1. The CDR3 is made up of 14 amino acids. Germline V lookup: CDR1 SNHLY, CDR2 FYNNEI. J lost 0 bases, V lost 6 bases, and 4 bases had no gene match.

V usage is TRBV13 and J usage is TRBJ1-4; tentative D call: TRBD1 (5 bases). The CDR3 spans 13 residues. Germline V CDR1 and CDR2: PRHDT, FYEKMQ (reference sequence). Trimming shortened V by 4 bases and J by 8 bases, and 11 bases separated the two germline ends. The CDR3 coding sequence is TGTGCCAGCAGCTCGGGAGACAGCGAAAAACTGTTTTTT. Its translation is CASSSGDSEKLFF.

The chain links TRBV7-9 to TRBJ1-5; D remains unclear. This CDR3 contains 14 residues. Between the trimmed V and J ends, which lost 6 bases and 2 bases, there was a span of 11 bases. Germline CDR1 and CDR2: SEHNR and FQNEAQ (reference sequence). CDR3 amino acids: CASSSSGGNQPQHF. DNA for the CDR3: TGTGCCAGCAGTTCCTCCGGGGGCAATCAGCCCCAGCATTTT.

This clone has only one observation. The V and J genes are TRBV11-3 and TRBJ2-2; 7 bases fit TRBD2. J was trimmed by 2 bases and V by 5 bases; bases with no gene match: 5. The germline gives CDR1 SGHNT, CDR2 YENEEA. The CDR3 consists of 15 residues. DNA for the CDR3: TGTGCCAGCAGCAAGCGGGGAAGTAACACCGGGGAGCTGTTTTTT. Translating gives CASSKRGSNTGELFF. Full variable domain (outside the CDR3, taken from reference TRBV11-3 and TRBJ2-2): EAGVVQSPRYKIIEKKQPVAFWCNPISGHNTLYWYLQNLGQGPELLIRYENEEAVDDSQLPKDRFSAERLKGVDSTLKIQPAELGDSAVYLCASSKRGSNTGELFFGEGSRLTVL.

This clone showed up just a few times. The CDR3 nucleotides read TGTGCCAGCAGCATCACCCCTACAGGGGGCAGAGCTTTCTTT. It specifies CASSITPTGGRAFF. This chain joins TRBV7-9 and TRBJ1-1, with TRBD1 matching over 9 bases. The V and J ends lost 5 bases and 10 bases, in that order; junction bases with no gene match: 11. Germline-derived CDR1 and CDR2 are SEHNR and FQNEAQ (reference sequence). This CDR3 has 14 residues.

CDR3 nucleotides: TGCGCCAGCAGCCAAGGGGGCCTGAACACTGAAGCTTTCTTT. This sequence encodes CASSQGGLNTEAFF. V and J are TRBV5-1 and TRBJ1-1, with TRBD1 identical over 7 bases. The V segment lost 4 bases and the J segment 0 bases; nucleotides outside the gene matches: 3. CDR3 length: 14 residues. CDR1 and CDR2 (germline): SGHRS, YFSETQ.

The CDR3 DNA sequence: TGCGCCAGCAGCGAGGGAGGTACGGCGGGAGGCGGGGAGCTGTTTTTT. Protein product: CASSEGGTAGGGELFF. The V gene is TRBV5-1, the J gene TRBJ2-2, with 8 bases matching TRBD2. V lost 4 bases, J lost 7 bases, and 12 bases stayed unmatched. The germline V gene has CDR1 SGHRS and CDR2 YFSETQ. The CDR3 spans 16 residues.

This chain uses TRBV5-4 with TRBJ2-7; 8 bases fit TRBD1. Germline trimming cut 4 bases from V and 3 bases from J; bases unmatched to any gene: 12. The CDR3 is 16 amino acids. Germline CDR1 is SGHNT and CDR2 is YYREEE (reference sequence). CDR3 coding DNA: TGTGCCAGCAGCACAACCGGGGCGGGACAGGACTACGAGCAGTACTTC. Its translation is CASSTTGAGQDYEQYF.

The chain uses TRBV7-3 and TRBJ2-1; TRBD2 agrees at 13 bases. The CDR3 contains 17 residues. After removal of 3 bases from V and 2 bases from J, the junction contained 4 bases not matched to a gene. The V gene's germline CDR1 is SGHTA and CDR2 FQGTGA. CDR3 nucleotides: TGTGCCAGCAGCTTCCAGACTAGCGGGGGGCCCTACAATGAGCAGTTCTTC. This translates into CASSFQTSGGPYNEQFF.

The chain employs TRBV7-3 and TRBJ2-5, with 9 bases identical to TRBD2. The CDR3 loop spans 14 amino acids. Germline V gives CDR1 SGHTA, CDR2 FQGTGA. The J segment lost 5 bases and the V segment lost 3 bases, leaving 4 bases of the junction unmatched. CDR3: CASSLAGGLETQYF. The CDR3 DNA follows: TGTGCCAGCAGCTTGGCGGGGGGGTTGGAGACCCAGTACTTC.

The chain is built from TRBV5-1 and TRBJ2-2; D gene uncertain. V was cut by 0 bases and J by 3 bases, with 12 bases left in between. Germline CDR1 and CDR2: SGHRS and YFSETQ. This CDR3 has 16 amino acids. CDR3 residues: CASSLVATEDTGELFF. CDR3 DNA sequence: TGCGCCAGCAGCTTGGTCGCCACAGAAGACACCGGGGAGCTGTTTTTT.

The chain combines TRBV5-1 with TRBJ1-1; 11 bases are shared with TRBD1. Germline V gene sequence: CDR1 SGHRS, CDR2 YFSETQ. The V and J ends lost 1 base and 4 bases, in that order; junction bases with no gene match: 3. The CDR3 has 15 residues. The DNA of the CDR3 is TGCGCCAGCAGCTTGTTAGGGACAGGGGGCACTGAAGCTTTCTTT. Protein sequence: CASSLLGTGGTEAFF.

The genes are TRBV6-5 and TRBJ2-5; TRBD1 matches at 10 bases. The CDR3 has 16 residues. Germline trimming cut 4 bases from V and 4 bases from J; bases unmatched to any gene: 9. Germline CDR1 reads MNHEY; CDR2 reads SVGAGI. DNA of the CDR3: TGTGCCAGCAGTTTCAACCCGGGACAGGGGAGAGAGACCCAGTACTTC. As protein: CASSFNPGQGRETQYF.

The sample holds a few counts of this clone. V usage is TRBV4-1 and J usage is TRBJ1-5, with D uncertain. Deletions cut 3 bases from V and 0 bases from J, with 6 bases between. The germline V gene has CDR1 MGHRA and CDR2 YSYEKL. CDR3 size: 14 residues. In nucleotides, the CDR3 is TGCGCCAGCAGCCAGCCGTATAGCAATCAGCCCCAGCATTTT. Protein product: CASSQPYSNQPQHF.

The chain employs TRBV18 and TRBJ1-6; TRBD1 is a possible D gene (5 bases). The V and J ends lost 4 bases and 8 bases respectively, with 15 bases between them. This CDR3 is 15 amino acids long. Germline CDR1 is KGHSH and CDR2 is LQKENI. The CDR3 is CASSRQSGADSPLHF. CDR3 sequence (DNA): TGTGCCAGCTCACGACAAAGTGGGGCGGATTCACCCCTCCACTTT. The full variable domain, in which reference TRBV18 and TRBJ1-6 provide the parts outside the CDR3, is NAGVMQNPRHLVRRRGQEARLRCSPMKGHSHVYWYRQLPEEGLKFMVYLQKENIIDESGMPKERFSAEFPKEGPSILRIQQVVRGDSAAYFCASSRQSGADSPLHFGNGTRLTVT.